This T cell receptor beta chain was recorded in a study of cytomegalovirus exposure and HLA in healthy donors. Overall study: Early release data held 75 million to 100 million unique TCRs from HLA-typed donors. Genetic ancestry analysis placed more than 80% of the approximately 400 donors that were genotyped in the Caucasian-associated cluster.

The PCR was carried out with 60 Vbeta primers and 13 Jbeta primers. Sequencing was performed with immunoSEQ multiplex PCR; in TCRdb, only in-frame clones are kept and a portion is missing. Of tens of thousands of clones detected, roughly 76% appear once; the ten largest clones hold about 7.8%. Trimming stripped 0 bases from V and 10 bases from J, with 15 bases between. CDR3 size: 14 residues. Germline V gene sequence: CDR1 MGHRA, CDR2 YSYEKL. Turning to this clone: The antigen is undetermined.

Study findings and constraints: Trimming of TCR beta V- and J-genes showed a link, identified in a later analysis, to a missense DCLRE1C variant. According to an earlier analysis, most TCR beta V segments yielded productive rearrangements about 87% or about 30% of the time.

The receptor comes from a man aged 55 to 70 in good health and CMV-seropositive. The chain has TRBV4-1 and TRBJ1-1, with D uncertain. Sequenced input: PBMCs. CDR3 sequence (DNA): TGCGCCAGCAGCCAAGAAACCTCACGTGATAGAGCTTTCTTT. Encoded protein: CASSQETSRDRAFF.